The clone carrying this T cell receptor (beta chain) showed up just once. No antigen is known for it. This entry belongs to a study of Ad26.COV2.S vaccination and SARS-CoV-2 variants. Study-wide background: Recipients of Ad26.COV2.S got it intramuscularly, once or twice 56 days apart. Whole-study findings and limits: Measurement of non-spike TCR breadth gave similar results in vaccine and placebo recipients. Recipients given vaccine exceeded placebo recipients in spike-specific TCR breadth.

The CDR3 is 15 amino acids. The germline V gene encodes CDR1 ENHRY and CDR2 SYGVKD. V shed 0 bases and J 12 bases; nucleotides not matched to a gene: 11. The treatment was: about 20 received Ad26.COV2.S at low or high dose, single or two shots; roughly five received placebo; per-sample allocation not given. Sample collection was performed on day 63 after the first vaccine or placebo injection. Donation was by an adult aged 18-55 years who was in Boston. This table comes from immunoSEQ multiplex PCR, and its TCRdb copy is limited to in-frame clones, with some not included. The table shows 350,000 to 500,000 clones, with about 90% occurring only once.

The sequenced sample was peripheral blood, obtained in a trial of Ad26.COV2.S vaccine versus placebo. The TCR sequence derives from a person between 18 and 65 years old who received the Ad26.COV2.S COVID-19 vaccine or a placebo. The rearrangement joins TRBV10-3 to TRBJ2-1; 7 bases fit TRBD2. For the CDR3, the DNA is TGTGCCATCAGTGAGTCTAGGGCGGGAGATGTCGGGCAGTTCTTC. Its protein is CAISESRAGDVGQFF.